This T cell receptor (beta chain) was sequenced during a study of blood T cell repertoires in COVID-19. Turning to the study itself: Both acute and convalescent COVID-19 samples were obtained from the United States, Italy and Spain. From T cells, B-cell-depleted T cells, or PBMCs came the material, which was cDNA or gDNA.

Trimming removed 0 bases from V and 11 bases from J, with 10 bases in between. CDR1 LGHDT and CDR2 YNNKEL come from the germline V gene (reference sequence). The CDR3 is 12 amino acids. Profiled with immunoSEQ multiplex PCR; TCRdb holds only in-frame clones, not every one. The table shows approximately 140,000 clones, with about three quarters occurring only once. The rearrangement joins TRBV3-1 (or the pseudogene TRBV3-2) to TRBJ1-1; D is undetermined. The sequenced sample was peripheral blood. The receptor was derived from a middle-aged man with acute or convalescent COVID-19. The CDR3 sequence: CASSQDTGKAFF. CDR3 DNA sequence: TGTGCCAGCAGCCAAGATACTGGTAAGGCTTTCTTT.